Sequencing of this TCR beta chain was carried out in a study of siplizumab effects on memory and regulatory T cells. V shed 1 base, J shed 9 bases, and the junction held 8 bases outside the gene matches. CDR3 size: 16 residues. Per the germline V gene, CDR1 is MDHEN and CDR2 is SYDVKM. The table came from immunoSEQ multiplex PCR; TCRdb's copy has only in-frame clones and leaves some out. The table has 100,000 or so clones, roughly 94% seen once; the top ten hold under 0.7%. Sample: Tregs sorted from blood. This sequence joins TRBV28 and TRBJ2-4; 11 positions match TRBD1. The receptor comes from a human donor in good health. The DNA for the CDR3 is TGTGCCAGCAGTTTATCTGGACAGGGGGCGAAGGGCATTCAGTACTTC. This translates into CASSLSGQGAKGIQYF.